A selection of T cell receptor beta chains follows, all from one sample in a study of T cells after yellow fever vaccination. MiXCR was run by TCRdb on the 5' RACE reads, yielding one entry per CDR3 protein. The sample includes 300,000 to 400,000 distinct CDR3 sequences, roughly 10% of them seen just once. Material: CD4+ T cells sorted from PBMCs, obtained 45 days after the yellow fever booster vaccination. The receptors stem from a man aged 18 to 30 who received the YFV17D yellow fever vaccine. The CDR3 runs from the conserved cysteine through the conserved F or W. The D gene is left open where the match is weak. Where a row states a size, it is once, few, many or the class of an expanded clone; other rows omit it.

d_gene	v_gene	j_gene	abundance	CDR3aa	CDR3nt
NA	TRBV10-3	TRBJ2-3	NA	CAIRGSRTASTDTQYF	TGTGCCATCAGGGGCTCGCGGACCGCTAGCACAGATACGCAGTATTTT
NA	TRBV6-5	TRBJ1-2	NA	CASSYSVGAAYGYTF	TGTGCCAGCAGTTACTCTGTGGGCGCAGCATATGGCTACACCTTC
TRBD1	TRBV27	TRBJ2-3	few	CASSLGTGAPRTQYF	TGTGCCAGCAGCCTCGGGACAGGGGCCCCGCGGACGCAGTATTTT
NA	TRBV6-2/TRBV6-3	TRBJ2-5	NA	CASTDPRGVWETQYF	TGTGCCAGCACCGACCCGAGGGGTGTCTGGGAGACCCAGTACTTC
NA	TRBV6-5	TRBJ1-1	NA	CASSQGQGPFF	TGTGCCAGCAGTCAAGGTCAGGGACCTTTCTTT
NA	TRBV12-3/TRBV12-4	TRBJ2-7	few	CASSLRQASSYEQYF	TGTGCCAGCAGTTTACGGCAGGCCTCCTCCTACGAGCAGTACTTC
NA	TRBV25-1	TRBJ1-1	NA	CASSGSAGRTEAFF	TGTGCCAGCAGTGGCTCGGCAGGGCGGACTGAAGCTTTCTTT
NA	TRBV10-1	TRBJ2-5	few	CASSERLGGETQYF	TGCGCCAGCAGTGAGCGACTAGGAGGAGAGACCCAGTACTTC
NA	TRBV20-1	TRBJ2-5	few	CSARPRPGSVQETQYF	TGCAGTGCTAGACCACGACCCGGGTCAGTACAAGAGACCCAGTACTTC
NA	TRBV5-1	TRBJ1-5	NA	CASSLAGLSNQPQHF	TGCGCCAGCAGCTTGGCCGGTCTTAGCAATCAGCCCCAGCATTTT
NA	TRBV4-2	TRBJ2-3	many	CASSQGGKTDTQYF	TGTGCCAGCAGCCAAGGGGGGAAGACAGATACGCAGTATTTT
TRBD1	TRBV7-3	TRBJ2-2	NA	CASSPHKTGVAGELFF	TGTGCCAGCAGCCCGCATAAGACAGGGGTCGCCGGGGAGCTGTTTTTT
TRBD1	TRBV19	TRBJ1-6	few	CATRETGDGSPLHF	TGTGCCACCCGCGAGACAGGGGACGGATCACCCCTCCACTTT
NA	TRBV2	TRBJ1-3	few	CASDQGHSGNTIYF	TGTGCCAGCGACCAGGGCCACTCTGGAAACACCATATATTTT
NA	TRBV20-1	TRBJ2-2	few	CSAKGRAAGELFF	TGCAGTGCTAAGGGGAGAGCTGCCGGGGAGCTGTTTTTT
NA	TRBV7-9	TRBJ1-2	few	CASRSGRTGDGYTF	TGTGCCAGCAGGAGCGGCCGGACGGGGGATGGCTACACCTTC
NA	TRBV5-1	TRBJ1-4	few	CASSPTDSREKLFF	TGCGCCAGCAGCCCGACGGATTCACGTGAAAAACTGTTTTTT
NA	TRBV6-2/TRBV6-3	TRBJ2-5	few	CASRLGPGAGQETQYF	TGTGCCAGCAGACTTGGACCGGGGGCTGGCCAAGAGACCCAGTACTTC
TRBD1	TRBV5-1	TRBJ2-2	NA	CASSRFDRDRASTGELFF	TGCGCCAGCAGCCGTTTCGACCGGGACAGGGCTAGCACCGGGGAGCTGTTTTTT
NA	TRBV2	TRBJ1-1	few	CATLPRVGGTEAFF	TGTGCCACCCTACCGCGGGTGGGGGGCACTGAAGCTTTCTTT
NA	TRBV7-9	TRBJ1-4	NA	CASSLWPGATEKLFF	TGTGCCAGCAGCTTGTGGCCAGGGGCGACTGAAAAACTGTTTTTT
TRBD1	TRBV6-6	TRBJ2-5	few	CASRPPTGGGETQYF	TGTGCCAGCAGACCACCAACAGGGGGCGGAGAGACCCAGTACTTC
TRBD2	TRBV4-1	TRBJ2-3	many	CASSLRGGSTDTQYF	TGCGCCAGCAGCTTACGGGGGGGAAGCACAGATACGCAGTATTTT
TRBD1	TRBV5-1	TRBJ2-7	NA	CASSIGPGQEKKYF	TGCGCCAGCAGCATAGGTCCGGGACAGGAGAAGAAGTACTTC
TRBD2	TRBV7-2	TRBJ2-2	NA	CASSLSGGASWELFF	TGTGCCAGCAGCCTTAGCGGGGGGGCCAGCTGGGAGCTGTTTTTT
TRBD2	TRBV10-3	TRBJ2-2	NA	CAISGYRLAGPGELFF	TGTGCCATCAGTGGATACAGACTAGCGGGCCCCGGGGAGCTGTTTTTT
TRBD2	TRBV6-5	TRBJ2-1	NA	CASRYRGSGAYNEQFF	TGTGCCAGCAGATACCGAGGAAGCGGGGCCTACAATGAGCAGTTCTTC